This T cell receptor (beta chain) was obtained from a study of regulatory T cells in long-lasting Graves disease. General study results and limits: Persistent Graves' patients showed less TCR diversity than newly diagnosed patients showed.

This clonotype appeared a few times. The antigen remains unidentified. V was cut by 1 base and J by 3 bases, with 14 bases left in between. Germline loops: CDR1 SGHTS, CDR2 YDEGEE. This CDR3 is built from 15 residues. Regarding time point: persistent/refractory GD, antithyroid drugs over 5 years with positive TRAb. Researchers made the TCR library from RNA that was extracted from PBMCs. Both iRepertoire HTBI primers and Arm-PCR of CDR3 regions were used to build the TCR beta libraries. TCRdb redid the calling of the multiplex PCR reads with MiXCR, one entry per CDR3 protein. The sample contains nearly 350,000 distinct CDR3 sequences, about 19% of which appear only once.

The receptor's source is a female donor with Graves disease. The J gene is TRBJ2-7, the V gene TRBV5-8; no reliable D call. The sequencing used peripheral blood mononuclear cells (PBMCs), collected when the disease was refractory, from a patient treated with antithyroid drugs. CDR3 bases: TGTGCCAGCAGCTTGAGTTGGACCGTGTACTACGAGCAGTACTTC. This codes for CASSLSWTVYYEQYF.